Sequencing of this T cell receptor beta chain was carried out in a study of blood T cell repertoires in COVID-19. Study overall: In each case, the material was cDNA or gDNA derived from T cells, B-cell-depleted T cells, or PBMCs.

This table comes from immunoSEQ multiplex PCR, and its TCRdb copy is limited to in-frame clones, with some not included. The repertoire includes fewer than 130,000 clones, under 75% of them detected once, and 6% to 8% sits in the top ten. The germline V gene has CDR1 DFQATT and CDR2 SNEGSKA (reference sequence). The CDR3 extends over 14 amino acids. J lost 5 bases, V lost 3 bases, and 6 bases had no gene match. The V gene is TRBV20-1, the J gene TRBJ2-1, with 8 bases identical to TRBD2. The TCR originated in a woman in her fifties or sixties with acute or convalescent COVID-19. The sample was peripheral blood. The DNA for the CDR3 is TGCAGTGCTAGTGTCCAGCGGGGGAACAATGAGCAGTTCTTC. Protein: CSASVQRGNNEQFF.